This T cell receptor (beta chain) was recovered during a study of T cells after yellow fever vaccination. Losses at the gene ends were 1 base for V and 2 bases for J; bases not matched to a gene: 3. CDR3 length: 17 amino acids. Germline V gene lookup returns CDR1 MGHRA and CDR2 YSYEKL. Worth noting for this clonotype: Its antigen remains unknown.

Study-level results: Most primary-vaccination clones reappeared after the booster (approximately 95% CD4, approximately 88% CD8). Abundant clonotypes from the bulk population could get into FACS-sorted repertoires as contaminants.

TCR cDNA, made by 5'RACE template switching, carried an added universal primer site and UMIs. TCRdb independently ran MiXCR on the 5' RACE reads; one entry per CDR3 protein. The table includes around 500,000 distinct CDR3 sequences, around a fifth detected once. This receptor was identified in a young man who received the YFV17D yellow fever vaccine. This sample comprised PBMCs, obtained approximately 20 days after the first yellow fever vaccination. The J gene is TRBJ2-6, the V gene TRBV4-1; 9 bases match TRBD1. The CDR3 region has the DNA TGCGCCAGCAGCCAAGCACAGGGGGCTACTGGGGCCAACGTCCTGACTTTC. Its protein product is CASSQAQGATGANVLTF.